The present T cell receptor (beta chain) was sequenced within a study of memory CD4+ T cells and cytomegalovirus serostatus. This CDR3 region has 16 residues. Germline assignment: CDR1 SNHLY and CDR2 FYNNEI. The sort gate was single viable CD3+CD4+CD8-CD45RO+ cells for memory CD4+ T cells. Repertoires were generated with immunoSEQ multiplex PCR, while TCRdb's copy carries only in-frame clones and drops some. The table records under 50,000 clones, around 80% of them present only once. Sequencing used memory CD4+ T cells from blood. The chain carries TRBV2 and TRBJ2-5, with D possibly TRBD2 on 6 matching bases. The DNA end lines up better with TRBJ2-7; the J call may be wrong. This receptor was obtained from an adult in good health and CMV-seropositive. Written as DNA, the CDR3 is TGTGCCAGCAGTGAACGCGGGGCCGTCTCCTCCTACGAGCAGTACTTC. Residues: CASSERGAVSSYEQYF.